Each of the 5 T cell receptor beta chains below was sequenced from the same sample in a study of T-cell reconstitution after alpha-beta-depleted transplantation in children. Researchers prepared the TCRbeta library using unique molecular identifiers, the study reports. TCRdb passed the PCR reads through MiXCR, listing each CDR3 protein once. The repertoire consists of approximately 190,000 distinct CDR3 sequences, with about 6% occurring once and the leading ten covering approximately 4.1%. Sample: PBMCs, taken before TCRalphabeta/CD19-depleted stem cell transplant. The source of these receptors is a girl under three years old with combined immunodeficiency, due to receive a stem cell transplant.

The sample holds many counts of this clonotype. This chain uses TRBV10-3 with TRBJ2-5; 7 bases fit TRBD2. Trimming cost V 4 bases and J 2 bases; bases outside gene matches: 4. This CDR3 contains 14 residues. The germline CDR1 and CDR2 sequences are ENHRY and SYGVKD. The CDR3 here is CAISGEGHQETQYF. The CDR3 DNA follows: TGTGCCATCAGTGGGGAGGGGCATCAAGAGACCCAGTACTTC.

CDR3 nucleotide sequence: TGCAGTGCTAGAGACAGGGGGGAGGGGGTTGAGCAGTTCTTC. As protein: CSARDRGEGVEQFF. The V and J genes are TRBV20-1 and TRBJ2-1; the D call may be TRBD1 or TRBD2 (7 bases each). The CDR3 length is 14 residues. The germline CDR1 and CDR2 sequences are DFQATT and SNEGSKA (reference sequence). Deletions cut 0 bases from V and 9 bases from J, with 15 bases between.

This clonotype has a count of ten or more. The chain has TRBV20-1 and TRBJ2-5, with 8 bases that match TRBD1. The CDR3 totals 13 residues. J lost 3 bases, V lost 3 bases, and 3 bases had no gene match. Germline loops: CDR1 DFQATT, CDR2 SNEGSKA (reference sequence). The CDR3 DNA is TGCAGTGCTAGTAAGGACAGGGAAGAGACCCAGTACTTC. Its protein product is CSASKDREETQYF.

This clonotype has at least ten counts. This chain links TRBV7-2 with TRBJ2-1, with 11 bases lining up with TRBD2. This CDR3 is 17 amino acids long. Looked up from germline, CDR1 is SGHTA and CDR2 is FQGNSA. V dropped 2 bases and J dropped 3; count of bases not matched to a gene: 6. The DNA of the CDR3 is TGTGCCAGCAGCTTATCTAGCGGGGGGTCACTCTACAATGAGCAGTTCTTC. Translated: CASSLSSGGSLYNEQFF.

On this clonotype: A much larger clone sits a single nucleotide away, making a read error possible. The J gene is TRBJ2-1, the V gene TRBV20-1; D not certain. Germline assignment: CDR1 DFQATT and CDR2 SNEGSKA (reference sequence). This CDR3 is built from 17 residues. In DNA form, the CDR3 reads TGCTGTGCTAGAGATCTCGTTCAGCCCAGCCCGGGCAATGAGCAGTTCTTC. Protein product: CCARDLVQPSPGNEQFF.